This is a list of T cell receptor beta chains from one sample in a study of shared clonotypes between healthy human individuals. Data came from immunoSEQ multiplex PCR; TCRdb stores just in-frame clones and leaves some out. The sample includes under 2,000,000 clones, about 95% seen only once; the top ten take less than 1.5%. Specimen: naive CD8+ T cells sorted from blood. These receptors were taken from a man younger than 30 in good health. Both conserved end residues are part of each CDR3. Clone size is not always given. Where it is, it says once, few, many or a class for expanded clones.

clone_size	v_call	cdr3_aa
.	TRBV6-1	CASNPTGGIETQYF
.	TRBV13	CASSLGRTSPGELFF
once	TRBV5-6	CASSGISYEQYF
.	TRBV4-3	CASSQDSGSYNEQFF
.	TRBV4-3	CASSQDLGTVGFRTGELFF
.	TRBV5-1	CASSLTGPNTEAFF
.	TRBV5-8	CASSSIGTVYSNQPQHF
.	TRBV4-2	CASSQELTALAKNIQYF
.	TRBV28	CASKPAAAGATEQYF
.	TRBV7-9	CASSQEIAGGPADTQYF
.	TRBV9	CASSVGTAEYEQYF
.	TRBV14	CASSPPSEGTGELFF
.	TRBV4-3	CASSQEEGASYNEQFF
.	TRBV5-4	CASSYLTAASGYTF
.	TRBV4-3	CASSQDSGAGETQYF
.	TRBV6-6	CASSYSGAPNYGYTF
.	TRBV10-3	CAISGLGEGETQYF
.	TRBV28	CASSTGTDTQYF
.	TRBV5-4	CASSFGSLNTEAFF
.	TRBV9	CASSVGGSPLNEQFF
.	TRBV4-1	CASSQEGVNTEAFF
.	TRBV6-5	CASSFDRADEQYF
.	TRBV30	CAWTLAGTTDTQYF
once	TRBV15	CATSKTGESLNEQFF
.	TRBV15	CATSTEHGGTDTQYF
.	TRBV27	CASRDLLTGELFF
.	TRBV25-1	CASSEWTTYEQYF
.	TRBV27	CASSGTGGNQPQHF
.	TRBV27	CASSLDWSYEQYF
.	TRBV5-6	CASSSTSVWVSTDTQYF
.	TRBV5-4	CASSWGQGYEQYF
.	TRBV9	CASSVSGQAVEEQYF
.	TRBV6-1	CASSELAGGVYQETQYF
.	TRBV9	CASSVHSERSGYTF
.	TRBV7-9	CASSSAPSDHEQYF
.	TRBV27	CASSVTGQVEAFF
.	TRBV6-1	CASSEPVGPGETQYF
.	TRBV29-1	CSVPGQLTGELFF
.	TRBV7-9	CASSRDIYEQYF
.	TRBV7-9	CASSLTDRVIAGANVLTF
.	TRBV30	CAWSVMVDNEQFF
.	TRBV5-1	CASSPDALPALGSPLHF
.	TRBV7-8	CASSLLAGTSYNEQFF
.	TRBV27	CASSLQGGNQPQHF
few	TRBV30	CAWSVLDTGELFF
once	TRBV6-6	CASSYSDGSFYEQYF
.	TRBV11-2	CASSPTDAPPYEQYF
.	TRBV27	CASSLNSGGGVYEQYF
.	TRBV10-3	CAISESNYGTGYSGNTIYF
once	TRBV13	CASSFGLAGGLWNEQFF